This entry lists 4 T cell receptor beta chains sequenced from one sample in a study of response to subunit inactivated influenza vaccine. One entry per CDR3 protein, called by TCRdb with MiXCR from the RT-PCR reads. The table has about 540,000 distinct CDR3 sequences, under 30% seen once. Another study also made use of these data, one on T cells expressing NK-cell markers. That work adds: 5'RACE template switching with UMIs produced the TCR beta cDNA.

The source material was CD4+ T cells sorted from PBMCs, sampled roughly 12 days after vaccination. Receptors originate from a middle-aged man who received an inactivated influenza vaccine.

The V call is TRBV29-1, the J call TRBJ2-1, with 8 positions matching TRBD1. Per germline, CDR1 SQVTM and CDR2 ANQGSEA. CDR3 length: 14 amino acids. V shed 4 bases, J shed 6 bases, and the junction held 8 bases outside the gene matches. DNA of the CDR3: TGCAGCGTTGTGCGGCAGGGGGCCTTCAATGAGCAGTTCTTC. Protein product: CSVVRQGAFNEQFF.

The CDR3 sequence: CASKRSGQGTGELFF. CDR3 bases: TGTGCCAGCAAACGATCGGGACAAGGCACCGGGGAGCTGTTTTTT. The V call is TRBV6-2 or TRBV6-3, the J call TRBJ2-2; tentative D call: TRBD1 (6 bases). Trimming took 7 bases from V and 4 from J, leaving 16 bases between them. Germline V gives CDR1 MNHEY, CDR2 SVGEGT. The CDR3 extends over 15 amino acids.

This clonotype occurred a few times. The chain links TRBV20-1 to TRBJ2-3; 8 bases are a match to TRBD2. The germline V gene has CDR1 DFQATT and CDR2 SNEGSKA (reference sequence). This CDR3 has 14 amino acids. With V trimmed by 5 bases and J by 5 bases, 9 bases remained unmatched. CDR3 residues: CSALRGGPRDTQYF. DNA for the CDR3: TGCAGTGCTCTCCGGGGGGGGCCGAGAGATACGCAGTATTTT.

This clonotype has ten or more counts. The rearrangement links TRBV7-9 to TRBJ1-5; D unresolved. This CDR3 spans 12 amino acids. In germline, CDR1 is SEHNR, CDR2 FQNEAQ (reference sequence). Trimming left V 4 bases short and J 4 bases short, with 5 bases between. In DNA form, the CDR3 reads TGTGCCAGCAGCTCGTTGAATCAGCCCCAGCATTTT. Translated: CASSSLNQPQHF.